The clone carrying this T cell receptor beta chain was counted a few times. Its antigen remains unidentified. One end of the junction fails to match germline, which may point to a read error. The sample originates from a study of molecular identifiers for immune sequencing clone quantification. TCRdb re-called the PCR reads through MiXCR, storing one row per CDR3 protein. The table lists under 800,000 distinct CDR3 sequences, about 25% of them singletons, with 0.78% in the top ten. Overall study findings and caveats: Beyond 20 RNA copies, clones held over 99% of effector molecules, compared with under 1% in naive cells. A shared barcode on identical TCR molecules could lead to underestimated sizes for highly expanded clones.

The CDR3 has 17 residues. In germline, CDR1 is SGHVS, CDR2 FQNEAQ. The sample was naive CD8+ T cells from blood, with Jurkat cell RNA spiked in. The subset is: FACS-sorted CD8+CD4-CCR7+CD45RA+ naive T cells. The J gene is TRBJ2-7, the V gene TRBV7-8; D not resolved. The TCR sequence derives from a human donor in good health. Some libraries in this study had Jurkat cell RNA spiked in. This CDR3 is CASSIAYERYPVYEQYF. The CDR3 DNA reads as TGTGCCAGCAGCATAGCCTACGAGAGGTACCCCGTCTACGAGCAGTACTTC.